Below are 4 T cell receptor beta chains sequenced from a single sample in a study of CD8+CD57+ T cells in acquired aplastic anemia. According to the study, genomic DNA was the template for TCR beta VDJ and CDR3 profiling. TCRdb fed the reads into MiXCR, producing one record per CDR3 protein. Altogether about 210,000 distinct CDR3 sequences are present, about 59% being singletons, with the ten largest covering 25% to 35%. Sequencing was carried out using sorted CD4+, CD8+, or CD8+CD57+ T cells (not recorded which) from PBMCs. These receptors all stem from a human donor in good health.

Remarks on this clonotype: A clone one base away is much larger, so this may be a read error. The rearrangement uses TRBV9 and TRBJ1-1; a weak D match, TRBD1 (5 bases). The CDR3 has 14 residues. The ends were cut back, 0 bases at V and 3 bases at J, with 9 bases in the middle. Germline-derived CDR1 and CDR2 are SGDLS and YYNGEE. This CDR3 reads CASSVDGGYTEAFF. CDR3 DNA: TGTGCCAGCAGCGTAGATGGGGGGTACACTGAAGCTTTCTTT. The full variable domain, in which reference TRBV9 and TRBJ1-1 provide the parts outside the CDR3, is DSGVTQTPKHLITATGQRVTLRCSPRSGDLSVYWYQQSLDQGLQFLIQYYNGEERAKGNILERFSAQQFPDLHSELNLSSLELGDSALYFCASSVDGGYTEAFFGQGTRLTVV.

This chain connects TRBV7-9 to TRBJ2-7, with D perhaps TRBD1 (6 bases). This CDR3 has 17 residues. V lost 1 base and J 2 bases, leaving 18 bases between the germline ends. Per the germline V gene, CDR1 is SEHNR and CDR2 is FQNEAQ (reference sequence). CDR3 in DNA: TGTGCCAGCAGCTTAGACAGGGAGATCAGCTTCCCCTACGAGCAGTACTTC. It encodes CASSLDREISFPYEQYF. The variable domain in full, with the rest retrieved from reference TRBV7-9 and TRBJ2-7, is DTGVSQNPRHKITKRGQNVTFRCDPISEHNRLYWYRQTLGQGPEFLTYFQNEAQLEKSRLLSDRFSAERPKGSFSTLEIQRTEQGDSAMYLCASSLDREISFPYEQYFGPGTRLTVT.

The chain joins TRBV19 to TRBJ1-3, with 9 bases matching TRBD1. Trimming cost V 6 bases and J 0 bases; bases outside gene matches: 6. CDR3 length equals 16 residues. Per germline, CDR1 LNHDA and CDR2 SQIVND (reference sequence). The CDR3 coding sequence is TGTGCCAGTAGCCGAGGGACAGGGAGCTCTGGAAACACCATATATTTT. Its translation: CASSRGTGSSGNTIYF.

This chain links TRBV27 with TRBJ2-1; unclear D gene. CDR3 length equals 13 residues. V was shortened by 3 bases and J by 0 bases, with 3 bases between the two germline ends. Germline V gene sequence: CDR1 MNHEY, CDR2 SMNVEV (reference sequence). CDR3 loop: CASSFSSYNEQFF. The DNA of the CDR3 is TGTGCCAGCAGTTTCAGCTCCTACAATGAGCAGTTCTTC.